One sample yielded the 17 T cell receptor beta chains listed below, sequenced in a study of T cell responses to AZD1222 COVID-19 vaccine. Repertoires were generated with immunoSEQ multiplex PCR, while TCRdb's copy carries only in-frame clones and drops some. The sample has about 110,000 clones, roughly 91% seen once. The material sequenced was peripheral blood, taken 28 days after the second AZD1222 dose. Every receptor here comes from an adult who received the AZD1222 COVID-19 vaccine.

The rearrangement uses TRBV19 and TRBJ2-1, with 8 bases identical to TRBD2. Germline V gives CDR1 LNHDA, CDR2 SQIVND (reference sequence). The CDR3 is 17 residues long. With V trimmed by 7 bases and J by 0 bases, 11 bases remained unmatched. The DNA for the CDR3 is TGTGCCAGTACCTTATCGGGGGGGGCGAGCTCCTACAATGAGCAGTTCTTC. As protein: CASTLSGGASSYNEQFF.

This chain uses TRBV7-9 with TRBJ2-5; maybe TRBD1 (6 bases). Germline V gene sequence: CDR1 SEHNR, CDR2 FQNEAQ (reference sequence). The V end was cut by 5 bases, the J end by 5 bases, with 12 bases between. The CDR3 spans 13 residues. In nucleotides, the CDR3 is TGTGCCAGCAGCGGACAGCCGGGGGAGACCCAGTACTTC. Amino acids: CASSGQPGETQYF.

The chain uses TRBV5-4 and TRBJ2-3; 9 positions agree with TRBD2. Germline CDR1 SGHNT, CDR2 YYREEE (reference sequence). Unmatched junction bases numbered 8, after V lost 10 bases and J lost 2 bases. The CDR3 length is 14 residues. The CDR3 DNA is TGTGCCGGTTCGACTAGCGGAAACACAGATACGCAGTATTTT. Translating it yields CAGSTSGNTDTQYF.

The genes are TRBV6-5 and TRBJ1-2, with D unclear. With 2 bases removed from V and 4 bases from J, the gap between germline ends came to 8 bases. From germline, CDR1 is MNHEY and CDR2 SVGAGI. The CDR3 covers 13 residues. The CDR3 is CASSYRDRYGYTF. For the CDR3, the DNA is TGTGCCAGCAGTTACAGGGATCGCTATGGCTACACCTTC.

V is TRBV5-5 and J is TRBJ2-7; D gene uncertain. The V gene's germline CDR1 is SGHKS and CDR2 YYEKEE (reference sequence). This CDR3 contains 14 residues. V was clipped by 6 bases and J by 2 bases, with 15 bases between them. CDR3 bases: TGTGCCAGCATTAGTGGAGACACCGCCTACGAGCAGTACTTC. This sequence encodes CASISGDTAYEQYF.

The CDR3 reads CASSKERGETQYF. In nucleotides, the CDR3 is TGTGCCAGCAGCAAAGAGCGGGGAGAGACCCAGTACTTC. The chain employs TRBV21-1 and TRBJ2-5; the listed D gene, TRBD2, was not tested against the DNA. TRBV21-1 is a recognized pseudogene. CDR3 length equals 13 residues.

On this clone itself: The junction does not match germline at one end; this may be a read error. The CDR3 spells CASSLAESFEQYF. CDR3 nucleotides: TGTGCCAGCAGCTTAGCGGAGTCCTTCGAGCAGTACTTC. The rearrangement uses TRBV7-2 and TRBJ2-7; no reliable D call. This CDR3 region has 13 residues. CDR1 is SGHTA, CDR2 FQGNSA, per germline.

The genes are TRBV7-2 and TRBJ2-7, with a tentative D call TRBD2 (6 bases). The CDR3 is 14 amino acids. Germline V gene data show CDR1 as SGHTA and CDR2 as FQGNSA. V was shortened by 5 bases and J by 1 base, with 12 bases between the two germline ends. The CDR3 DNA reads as TGTGCCAGCAGCCTAATGGACTATTCCTACGAGCAGTACTTC. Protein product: CASSLMDYSYEQYF. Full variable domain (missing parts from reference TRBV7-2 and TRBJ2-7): GAGVSQSPSNKVTEKGKDVELRCDPISGHTALYWYRQSLGQGLEFLIYFQGNSAPDKSGLPSDRFSAERTGGSVSTLTIQRTQQEDSAVYLCASSLMDYSYEQYFGPGTRLTVT.

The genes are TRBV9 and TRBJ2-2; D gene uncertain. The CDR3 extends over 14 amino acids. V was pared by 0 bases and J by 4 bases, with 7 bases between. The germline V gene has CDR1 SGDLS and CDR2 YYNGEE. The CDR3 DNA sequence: TGTGCCAGCAGCGTAGAAGGACCCACCGGGGAGCTGTTTTTT. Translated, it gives CASSVEGPTGELFF.

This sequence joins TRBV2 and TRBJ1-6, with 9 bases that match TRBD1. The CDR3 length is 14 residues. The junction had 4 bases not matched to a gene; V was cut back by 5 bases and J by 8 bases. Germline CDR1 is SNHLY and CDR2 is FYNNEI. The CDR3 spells CASSRQGVDSPLHF. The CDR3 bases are TGTGCCAGCAGTCGACAGGGGGTGGATTCACCCCTCCACTTT.

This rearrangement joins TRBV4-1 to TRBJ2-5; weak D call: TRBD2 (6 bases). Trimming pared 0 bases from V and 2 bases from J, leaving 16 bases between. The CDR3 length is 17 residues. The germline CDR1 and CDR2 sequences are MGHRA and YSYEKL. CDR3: CASSQDLGLALQETQYF. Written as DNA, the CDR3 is TGCGCCAGCAGCCAAGATCTGGGACTGGCCCTTCAAGAGACCCAGTACTTC.

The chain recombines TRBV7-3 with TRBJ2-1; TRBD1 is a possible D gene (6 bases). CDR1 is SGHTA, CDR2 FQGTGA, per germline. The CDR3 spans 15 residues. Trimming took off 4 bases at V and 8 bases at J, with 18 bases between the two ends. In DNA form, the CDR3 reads TGTGCCAGCAGCTCCGGTGGGGGCAACGGGGATGAGCAGTTCTTC. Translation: CASSSGGGNGDEQFF.

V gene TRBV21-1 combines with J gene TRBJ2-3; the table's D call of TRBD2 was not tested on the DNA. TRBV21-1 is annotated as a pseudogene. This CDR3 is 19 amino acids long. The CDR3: CASSKVRVAGGPVTDTQYF. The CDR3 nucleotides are TGTGCCAGCAGCAAAGTAAGAGTAGCGGGGGGACCCGTCACAGATACGCAGTATTTT.

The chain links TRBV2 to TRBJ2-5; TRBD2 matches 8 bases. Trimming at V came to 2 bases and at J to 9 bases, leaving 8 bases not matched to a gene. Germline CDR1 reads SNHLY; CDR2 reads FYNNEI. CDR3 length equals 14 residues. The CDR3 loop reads CASSEMVAGKAQYF. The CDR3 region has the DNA TGTGCCAGCAGTGAAATGGTAGCGGGGAAGGCCCAGTACTTC.

The CDR3 DNA reads TGTGCCAGCAGCCAAGGGGACAGGGCAGGAGAGACCCAGTACTTC. The encoded protein is CASSQGDRAGETQYF. The V call is TRBV4-2, the J call TRBJ2-5; TRBD1 aligns across 9 bases. This CDR3 has 15 amino acids. Unmatched junction bases numbered 4, after V lost 1 base and J lost 4 bases. Germline values: CDR1 LGHNA, CDR2 YNFKEQ.

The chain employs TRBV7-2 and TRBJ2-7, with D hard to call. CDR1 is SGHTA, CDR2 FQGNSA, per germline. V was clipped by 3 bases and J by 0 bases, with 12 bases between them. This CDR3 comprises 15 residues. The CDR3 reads CASSLQGGLSYEQYF. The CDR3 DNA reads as TGTGCCAGCAGCTTGCAAGGCGGCCTCTCCTACGAGCAGTACTTC.

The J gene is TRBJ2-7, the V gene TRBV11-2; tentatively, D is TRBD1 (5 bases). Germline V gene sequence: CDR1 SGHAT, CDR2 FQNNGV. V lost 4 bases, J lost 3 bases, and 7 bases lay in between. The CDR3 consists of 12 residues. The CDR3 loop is CASSSDSYEQYF. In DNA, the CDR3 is TGTGCCAGCAGCTCAGACAGCTACGAGCAGTACTTC. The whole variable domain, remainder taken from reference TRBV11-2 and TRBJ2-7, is EAGVAQSPRYKIIEKRQSVAFWCNPISGHATLYWYQQILGQGPKLLIQFQNNGVVDDSQLPKDRFSAERLKGVDSTLKIQPAKLEDSAVYLCASSSDSYEQYFGPGTRLTVT.